This is a list of T cell receptor beta chains from one sample in a study of Ad26.COV2.S vaccination and SARS-CoV-2 variants. Sequencing was performed with immunoSEQ multiplex PCR; in TCRdb, only in-frame clones are kept and a portion is missing. The data contain fewer than 400,000 clones, about 86% of them seen just once; the ten biggest clones take up under 2%. Source: peripheral blood, taken in a trial of Ad26.COV2.S vaccine versus placebo. Source of these receptors: a person between 18 and 65 years old who received the Ad26.COV2.S COVID-19 vaccine or a placebo. Each CDR3 is given with its conserved first and last residue. D genes are given only for firm matches. Clone size, where shown, is once, few, many, or a class for clones that have expanded.

clone_size d_call j_call cdr3_length v_call cdr3_nt cdr3_aa
NA TRBD1 TRBJ1-2 16 TRBV2 TGTGCCAGCAGTCCCAGAAGAAGACAGGGGAACTATGGCTACACCTTC CASSPRRRQGNYGYTF
NA TRBD1 TRBJ1-1 15 TRBV5-5 TGTGCCAGCAGCTACGGACAGGGGATGAACACTGAAGCTTTCTTT CASSYGQGMNTEAFF
once NA TRBJ1-4 14 TRBV28 TGTGCCAGCACCGAGGGTCCAACTAATGAAAAACTGTTTTTT CASTEGPTNEKLFF
NA NA TRBJ2-1 12 TRBV7-2 TGTGCCAGCAGCACAGCCTACAATGAGCAGTTCTTC CASSTAYNEQFF
NA NA TRBJ1-1 12 TRBV19 TGTGCCAGTAGTCGTTATAATACTGAAGCTTTCTTT CASSRYNTEAFF
NA TRBD1 TRBJ1-2 20 TRBV19 TGTGCCAGTAGTTTCGTACTCCCGGGACAGGGACTTGATCGGGGAGAAGGCTACACCTTC CASSFVLPGQGLDRGEGYTF
NA TRBD1 TRBJ2-3 16 TRBV7-9 TGTGCCAGCAGCCCGCCGGGACAGCCGCGCACAGATACGCAGTATTTT CASSPPGQPRTDTQYF
NA NA TRBJ1-2 14 TRBV7-2 TGTGCCAGCAGCCAGAAGGGGGGGGGCTATGGCTACACCTTC CASSQKGGGYGYTF
NA TRBD1 TRBJ2-3 15 TRBV11-2 TGTGCCAGCAGCTTATCCGGACAGGGGTTACTAACGCAGTATTTT CASSLSGQGLLTQYF
NA TRBD1 TRBJ2-3 15 TRBV12-5 TGTGCTAGTGGAACCGGACAGGGTCGGACAGATACGCAGTATTTT CASGTGQGRTDTQYF
NA NA TRBJ1-1 13 TRBV19 TGTGCCAGTAGTTACAGGGAAGGCACTGAAGCTTTCTTT CASSYREGTEAFF
NA NA TRBJ1-1 14 TRBV5-1 TGCGCCAGCAGCCCCGGGACCTGGAACACTGAAGCTTTCTTT CASSPGTWNTEAFF
NA NA TRBJ1-5 15 TRBV7-7 TGTGCCGGGAGGATCAGGATTAATAGCAATCAGCCCCAGCATTTT CAGRIRINSNQPQHF
few NA TRBJ2-7 14 TRBV4-1 TGCGCCAGCAGCCAAGATTTGGGGTTGGGGGAGCAGTACTTC CASSQDLGLGEQYF
NA NA TRBJ2-6 15 TRBV30 TGTGCCTCTCACCCCAGCAACTCTGGGGCCAACGTCCTGACTTTC CASHPSNSGANVLTF
NA TRBD1 TRBJ1-5 13 TRBV4-1 TGCGCCAGCAGCCAACAGGGGGTTGGGCCCCAGCATTTT CASSQQGVGPQHF
NA NA TRBJ1-4 15 TRBV5-1 TGCGCCAGCAGCTTATTCCCAGGGTCAGGCGAAAAACTGTTTTTT CASSLFPGSGEKLFF
NA TRBD2 TRBJ2-1 15 TRBV2 TGTGCCAGCAGTTCGCGGGGGGCGGGCTACAATGAGCAGTTCTTC CASSSRGAGYNEQFF
NA NA TRBJ1-3 14 TRBV6-5 TGTGCCAGCAGTCGCATACACTCTGGAAACACCATATATTTT CASSRIHSGNTIYF
few NA TRBJ2-4 13 TRBV5-8 TGTGCCAGCAGCCAGGACAGAAAGAGCATTCAGTACTTC CASSQDRKSIQYF
NA TRBD2 TRBJ2-7 13 TRBV10-3 TGTGCCATCAGCGACCTAGCGGGGGGCCCGCAGTACTTC CAISDLAGGPQYF
NA NA TRBJ1-2 13 TRBV5-1 TGCGCCAGCTGGGACCCGGCGAGAGGTGGCTACACCTTC CASWDPARGGYTF
NA NA TRBJ2-1 13 TRBV30 TGTGCCTGGCTGGGGTTTTCCTACAATGAGCAGTTCTTC CAWLGFSYNEQFF
NA NA TRBJ1-1 16 TRBV7-2 TGTGCCAGCAGCTTAGCCCCCTGGGGGCGGCGAGGTGAAGCTTTCTTT CASSLAPWGRRGEAFF
NA TRBD1 TRBJ2-7 11 TRBV20-1 TGCAGTGCTGAAAGGGGACAGATATTTAACTTC CSAERGQIFNF
NA TRBD1 TRBJ1-1 13 TRBV24-1 TGTGCCACCCGGGACAGCGATTACACTGAAGCTTTCTTT CATRDSDYTEAFF
NA TRBD1 TRBJ2-3 15 TRBV4-3 TGCGCCAGCAGCCCTGAGACAGGGGGCACAGATACGCAGTATTTT CASSPETGGTDTQYF
NA TRBD1 TRBJ1-2 17 TRBV19 TGTGCCAGTAGTACCTGGGACAGGGGGGCCCACTACTATGGCTACACCTTC CASSTWDRGAHYYGYTF
NA TRBD1 TRBJ2-7 12 TRBV5-1 TGCGCCAGCGGGGACAGGGCTTACGAGCAGTACTTC CASGDRAYEQYF
few NA TRBJ1-5 15 TRBV9 TGTGCCAGCAGCGTAACGGATAATAGCAATCAGCCCCAGCATTTT CASSVTDNSNQPQHF
NA NA TRBJ1-3 16 TRBV4-3 TGCGCCAGCAGCCAAGATAGGTGGGAGCCAGGAAACACCATATATTTT CASSQDRWEPGNTIYF
NA NA TRBJ1-6 15 TRBV7-2 TGTGCCAGCAGCTTAGGGGGGGACGCGTATTCACCCCTCCACTTT CASSLGGDAYSPLHF
NA TRBD2 TRBJ2-7 17 TRBV7-8 TGTGCCAGCAGCCGCCCAGCGGGGAGCGGCCTGGCATACGAGCAGTACTTC CASSRPAGSGLAYEQYF
NA TRBD1 TRBJ1-2 13 TRBV5-4 TGTGCCAGCAGCACCGGGACAGATTATGGCTACACCTTC CASSTGTDYGYTF
NA NA TRBJ1-4 18 TRBV5-3 TGTGCCAGAAGCTTGGGGGCTCGGGGCGGTACAATGGAGGAAAAACTGTTTTTT CARSLGARGGTMEEKLFF
NA TRBD1 TRBJ2-3 15 TRBV11-2 TGTGCCAGCAGCCTTGGGACAGGGGAGACAGATACGCAGTATTTT CASSLGTGETDTQYF